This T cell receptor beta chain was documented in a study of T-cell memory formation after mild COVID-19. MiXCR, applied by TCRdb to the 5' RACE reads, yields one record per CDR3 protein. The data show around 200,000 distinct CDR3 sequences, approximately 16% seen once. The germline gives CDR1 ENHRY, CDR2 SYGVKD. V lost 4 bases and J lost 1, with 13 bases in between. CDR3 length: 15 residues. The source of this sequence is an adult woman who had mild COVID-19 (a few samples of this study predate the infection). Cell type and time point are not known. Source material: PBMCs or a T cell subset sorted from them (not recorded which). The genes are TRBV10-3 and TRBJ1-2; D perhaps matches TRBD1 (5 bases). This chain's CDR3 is CAISGGDGVNYGYTF. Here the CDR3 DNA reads TGTGCCATCAGTGGGGGGGACGGGGTTAACTATGGCTACACCTTC.